Reported below is one TCR beta chain. Its target is unknown. Repertoires were generated with immunoSEQ multiplex PCR, while TCRdb's copy carries only in-frame clones and drops some. Among 35,000 to 55,000 clones listed, 70% to 90% were seen once. This specimen belongs to a study of OX40 agonist ivuxolimab in advanced cancers. In the study overall: The patients' treatment was ivuxolimab, an agonistic anti-OX40 (CD134) antibody. General study findings and limits: Averaged across samples, CD8+ T cells carried more expanded clones than CD4+ did. It was not determined which antigens were specifically recognized by the peripheral T cells that had undergone clonal expansion.

With 3 bases removed from V and 0 bases from J, the gap between germline ends came to 8 bases. This CDR3 has 14 residues. Germline lookup yields CDR1 KGHSH and CDR2 LQKENI. Baseline was the first blood sampling point, followed by cycle 4 day 1 and cycle 7 day 1. The sequence came from an adult with an advanced solid tumor such as melanoma, head and neck, liver or kidney cancer. V is TRBV18 and J is TRBJ2-5; D gene uncertain. The specimen was CD4+ or CD8+ T cells sorted from blood, collected in a trial of the OX40 agonist ivuxolimab. The DNA for the CDR3 is TGTGCCAGCTCACCTTCAAAATACCAAGAGACCCAGTACTTC. As protein: CASSPSKYQETQYF.